The 4 T cell receptor beta chains presented below share a single source sample, sequenced in a study of blood T cell repertoires in COVID-19 (dated by TCRdb to the early 2020s). To prepare the library, the immunoSEQ multiplex PCR assay was applied. The table was pulled from immuneACCESS by TCRdb, which kept in-frame rearrangements only. Such tables lose some clones; where checked, under half of the loss comes from unresolved V genes, and the rest has no known cause. The sample table contains approximately 170,000 clones; only one count was recorded for roughly 84% of them. Under 12% of the sample belongs to the ten largest clones. Sequencing used peripheral blood. The source of these receptors is a woman aged 80 or over with active or convalescent COVID-19.

This rearrangement joins TRBV7-9 to TRBJ2-6; 7 bases are shared with TRBD1. V was pared by 11 bases and J by 0 bases, with 10 bases of the junction left unmatched. Germline assignment: CDR1 SEHNR and CDR2 FQNEAQ (reference sequence). The CDR3 loop spans 16 amino acids. The CDR3 bases are TGTGCCGTCGGTCGGGACAGCCTCTCTGGGGCCAACGTCCTGACTTTC. Residues: CAVGRDSLSGANVLTF.

This sequence joins TRBV25-1 and TRBJ2-7; the D gene is possibly TRBD1 (6 bases). The CDR3 length is 14 residues. Germline V lookup: CDR1 MGHDK, CDR2 SYGVNS. V lost 3 bases and J lost 6, with 15 bases in between. CDR3 sequence (DNA): TGTGCCAGCAGTGAGCCCCAACAGGGCCGCGAGCAGTACTTC. As protein: CASSEPQQGREQYF.

The table lists this clone with a few counts. Here the CDR3 reads CASSLAGTRYGYTF. The CDR3 nucleotides are TGCGCCAGCAGCTTGGCCGGGACAAGATATGGCTACACCTTC. V usage is TRBV5-1 and J usage is TRBJ1-2; weak D call: TRBD1 (6 bases). Germline values: CDR1 SGHRS, CDR2 YFSETQ. The CDR3 extends over 14 amino acids. V was shortened by 0 bases and J by 5 bases, with 11 bases between the two germline ends.

The chain carries TRBV6-5 and TRBJ2-7; the D is unclear. The length of the CDR3 is 11 residues. The germline gives CDR1 MNHEY, CDR2 SVGAGI. The V gene lost 6 bases and the J gene lost 4 bases, with 7 bases spanning the gap. This chain's CDR3 is CASSPRYEQYF. The CDR3 DNA reads as TGTGCCAGCAGCCCCCGGTACGAGCAGTACTTC.